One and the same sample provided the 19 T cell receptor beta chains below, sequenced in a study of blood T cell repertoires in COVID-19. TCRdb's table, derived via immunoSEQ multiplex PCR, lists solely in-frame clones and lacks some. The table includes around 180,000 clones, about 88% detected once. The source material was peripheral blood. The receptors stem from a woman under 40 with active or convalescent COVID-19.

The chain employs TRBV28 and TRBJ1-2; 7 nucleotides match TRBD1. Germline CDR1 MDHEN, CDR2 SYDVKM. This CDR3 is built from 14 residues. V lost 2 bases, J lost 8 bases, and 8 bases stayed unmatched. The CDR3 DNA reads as TGTGCCAGCAGTTTACGTGGACAGGCCGGGGGCTACACCTTC. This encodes CASSLRGQAGGYTF.

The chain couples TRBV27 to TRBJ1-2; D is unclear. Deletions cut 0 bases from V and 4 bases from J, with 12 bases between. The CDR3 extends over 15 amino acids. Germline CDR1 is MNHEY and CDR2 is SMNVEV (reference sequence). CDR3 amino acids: CASSLSFGDVYGYTF. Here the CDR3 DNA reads TGTGCCAGCAGTTTATCGTTCGGGGATGTCTATGGCTACACCTTC.

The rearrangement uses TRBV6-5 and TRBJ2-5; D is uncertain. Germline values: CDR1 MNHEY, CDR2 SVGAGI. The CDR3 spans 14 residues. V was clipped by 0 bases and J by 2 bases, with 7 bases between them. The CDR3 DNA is TGTGCCAGCAGTTACTCCCGCGGTCAAGAGACCCAGTACTTC. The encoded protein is CASSYSRGQETQYF.

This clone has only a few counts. The CDR3 is CASGLQGNGGYTF. The CDR3 DNA sequence: TGTGCCAGCGGATTACAGGGAAATGGTGGCTACACCTTC. This chain joins TRBV28 and TRBJ1-2; D may be TRBD1 (6 bases). The CDR3 spans 13 residues. V was pared by 8 bases and J by 7 bases, with 17 bases between. Germline V gene data show CDR1 as MDHEN and CDR2 as SYDVKM.

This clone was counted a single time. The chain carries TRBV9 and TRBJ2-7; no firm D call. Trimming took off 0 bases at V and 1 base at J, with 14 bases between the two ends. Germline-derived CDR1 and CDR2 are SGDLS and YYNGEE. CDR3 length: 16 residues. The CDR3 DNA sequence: TGTGCCAGCAGCGTAGACCCTCGTACTCAATCCTACGAGCAGTACTTC. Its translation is CASSVDPRTQSYEQYF. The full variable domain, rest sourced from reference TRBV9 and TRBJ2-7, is DSGVTQTPKHLITATGQRVTLRCSPRSGDLSVYWYQQSLDQGLQFLIQYYNGEERAKGNILERFSAQQFPDLHSELNLSSLELGDSALYFCASSVDPRTQSYEQYFGPGTRLTVT.

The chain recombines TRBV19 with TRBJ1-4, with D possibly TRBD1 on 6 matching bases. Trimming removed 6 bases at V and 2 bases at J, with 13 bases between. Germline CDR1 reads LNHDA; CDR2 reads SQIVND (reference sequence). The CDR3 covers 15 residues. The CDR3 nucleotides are TGTGCCAGTAGCCTACCAGGGGCTACTAATGAAAAACTGTTTTTT. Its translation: CASSLPGATNEKLFF.

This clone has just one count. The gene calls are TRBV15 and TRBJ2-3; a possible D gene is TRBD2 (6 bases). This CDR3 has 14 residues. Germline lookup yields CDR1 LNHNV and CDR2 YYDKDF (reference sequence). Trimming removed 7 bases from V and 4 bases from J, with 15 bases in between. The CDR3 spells CATTTGTFPDTQYF. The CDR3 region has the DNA TGTGCCACCACCACCGGGACTTTTCCAGATACGCAGTATTTT. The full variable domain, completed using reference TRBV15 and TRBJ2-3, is DAMVIQNPRYQVTQFGKPVTLSCSQTLNHNVMYWYQQKSSQAPKLLFHYYDKDFNNEADTPDNFQSRRPNTSFCFLDIRSPGLGDTAMYLCATTTGTFPDTQYFGPGTRLTVL.

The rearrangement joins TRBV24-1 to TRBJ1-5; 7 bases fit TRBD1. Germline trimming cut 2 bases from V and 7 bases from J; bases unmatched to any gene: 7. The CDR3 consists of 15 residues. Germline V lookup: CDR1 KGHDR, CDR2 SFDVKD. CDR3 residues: CATSDSGTETQPQHF. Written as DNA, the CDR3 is TGTGCCACCAGTGATTCCGGGACAGAGACCCAGCCCCAGCATTTT.

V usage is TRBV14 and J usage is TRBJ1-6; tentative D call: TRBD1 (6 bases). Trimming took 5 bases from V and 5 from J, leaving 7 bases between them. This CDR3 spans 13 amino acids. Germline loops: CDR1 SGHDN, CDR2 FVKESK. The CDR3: CASSWTDNSPLHF. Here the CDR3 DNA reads TGTGCCAGCAGCTGGACAGATAATTCACCCCTCCACTTT.

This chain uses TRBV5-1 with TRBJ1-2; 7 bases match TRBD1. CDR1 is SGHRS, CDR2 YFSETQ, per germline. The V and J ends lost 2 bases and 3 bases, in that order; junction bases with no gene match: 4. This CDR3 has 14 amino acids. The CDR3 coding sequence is TGCGCCAGCAGCTTCACAGGGGTTTACTATGGCTACACCTTC. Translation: CASSFTGVYYGYTF. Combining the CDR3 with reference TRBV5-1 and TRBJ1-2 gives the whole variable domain KAGVTQTPRYLIKTRGQQVTLSCSPISGHRSVSWYQQTPGQGLQFLFEYFSETQRNKGNFPGRFSGRQFSNSRSEMNVSTLELGDSALYLCASSFTGVYYGYTFGSGTRLTVV.

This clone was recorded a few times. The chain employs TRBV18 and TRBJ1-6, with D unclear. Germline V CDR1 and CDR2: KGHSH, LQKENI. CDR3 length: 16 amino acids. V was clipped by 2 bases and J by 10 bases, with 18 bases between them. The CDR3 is CASSPTEGASKSPLHF. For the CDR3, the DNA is TGTGCCAGCTCACCAACGGAGGGTGCTTCAAAGTCACCCCTCCACTTT.

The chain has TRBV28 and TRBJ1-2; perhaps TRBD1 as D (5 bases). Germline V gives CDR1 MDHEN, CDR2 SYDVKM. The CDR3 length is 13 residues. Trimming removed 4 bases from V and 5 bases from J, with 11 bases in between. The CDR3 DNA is TGTGCCAGCAGTTCGGGACTTTTATATGGCTACACCTTC. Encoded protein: CASSSGLLYGYTF.

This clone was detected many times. Written as DNA, the CDR3 is TGTGCCAGCAGTGTTAGGGGGCAGGGGGCGCGAGGCACTGAAGCTTTCTTT. Translation gives CASSVRGQGARGTEAFF. This sequence joins TRBV27 and TRBJ1-1, with 8 bases identical to TRBD1. The germline V gene has CDR1 MNHEY and CDR2 SMNVEV (reference sequence). Trimming at V came to 5 bases and at J to 4 bases, leaving 15 bases not matched to a gene. The CDR3 runs to 17 residues.

CDR3 residues: CASSLIASGRLGELFF. The CDR3 DNA reads as TGTGCCAGCAGCTTAATAGCTAGCGGGAGACTCGGGGAGCTGTTTTTT. The V call is TRBV7-2, the J call TRBJ2-2, with 10 bases lining up with TRBD2. This CDR3 has 16 amino acids. Germline V gene sequence: CDR1 SGHTA, CDR2 FQGNSA. Trimming cost V 2 bases and J 7 bases; bases outside gene matches: 7.

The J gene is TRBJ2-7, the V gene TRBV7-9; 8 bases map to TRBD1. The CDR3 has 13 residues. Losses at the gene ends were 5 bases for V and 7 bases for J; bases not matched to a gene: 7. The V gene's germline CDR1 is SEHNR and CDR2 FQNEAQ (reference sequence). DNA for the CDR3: TGTGCCAGCAGCGCGTCCCGGGACAGGGAGCAGTACTTC. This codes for CASSASRDREQYF.

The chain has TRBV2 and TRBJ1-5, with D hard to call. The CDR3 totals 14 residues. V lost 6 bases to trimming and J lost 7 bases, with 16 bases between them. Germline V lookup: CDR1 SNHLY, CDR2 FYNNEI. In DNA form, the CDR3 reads TGTGCCAGCAGCCAAAACACTAACGAGCAGCCCCAGCATTTT. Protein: CASSQNTNEQPQHF.

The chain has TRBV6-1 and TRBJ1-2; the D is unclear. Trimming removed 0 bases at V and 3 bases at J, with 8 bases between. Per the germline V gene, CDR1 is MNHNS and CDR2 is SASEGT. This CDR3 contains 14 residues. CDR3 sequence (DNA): TGTGCCAGCAGTGAAGCGACACCTTACTATGGCTACACCTTC. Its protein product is CASSEATPYYGYTF.

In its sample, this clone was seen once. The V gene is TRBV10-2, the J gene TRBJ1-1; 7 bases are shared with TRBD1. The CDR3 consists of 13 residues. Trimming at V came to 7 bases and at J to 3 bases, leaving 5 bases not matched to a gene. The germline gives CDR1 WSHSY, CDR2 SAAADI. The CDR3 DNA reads TGCGCCAGCAATACACAGGGGTACACTGAAGCTTTCTTT. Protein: CASNTQGYTEAFF.

The CDR3 nucleotides are TGTGCCACCAGTGACCGGGACACCCTCAACGGGGAGCTGTTTTTT. Translating it yields CATSDRDTLNGELFF. The rearrangement links TRBV24-1 to TRBJ2-2; D is perhaps TRBD1 (6 bases). This CDR3 has 15 residues. CDR1 is KGHDR and CDR2 is SFDVKD in the germline V gene. Trimming cost V 4 bases and J 7 bases, with 15 bases left between them.